Listed below are T cell receptor beta chains from one sample, sequenced in a study of blood T cell repertoires in COVID-19. Assay used: immunoSEQ multiplex PCR; TCRdb lists only in-frame clones, some missing. The repertoire consists of tens of thousands of clones, with around 89% occurring once and the leading ten covering about 15%. Sequencing was performed on peripheral blood. The receptors stem from a man between 65 and 85 years old with active or convalescent COVID-19. The CDR3 runs from the conserved cysteine through the conserved F or W. A D gene is named only where the DNA matches it firmly. The size entry is marked missing in some rows and otherwise reads once, few, many or a size class.

cdr3_aa	cdr3_nt	v_call	j_call	clone_size	d_call
CASSFQGGDGYTF	TGTGCCAGCAGCTTCCAGGGGGGAGACGGCTACACCTTC	TRBV5-4	TRBJ1-2	few	TRBD1
CASRDDRTSGEQFF	TGTGCCAGCAGGGATGACCGGACTAGTGGTGAGCAGTTCTTC	TRBV9	TRBJ2-1	NA	TRBD2
CASSEQSGGETQYF	TGTGCCAGCAGTGAACAAAGCGGTGGGGAGACCCAGTACTTC	TRBV6-1	TRBJ2-5	NA	NA
CASSPPGLSEQYF	TGTGCCAGCTCACCCCCTGGGCTCTCCGAGCAGTACTTC	TRBV18	TRBJ2-7	NA	NA
CASRASRWGQNTGELFF	TGTGCCAGCAGGGCCTCCCGTTGGGGGCAGAACACCGGGGAGCTGTTTTTT	TRBV28	TRBJ2-2	few	NA
CASSLAVGGLDQPQHF	TGTGCCAGCAGCTTAGCCGTGGGGGGATTAGATCAGCCCCAGCATTTT	TRBV7-2	TRBJ1-5	few	NA
CASSRYDGMVDEQFF	TGTGCCAGCTCCCGGTATGACGGGATGGTGGATGAGCAGTTCTTC	TRBV18	TRBJ2-1	NA	NA
CASSSTGTNTEAFF	TGTGCCAGCAGCTCGACAGGGACGAACACTGAAGCTTTCTTT	TRBV3-1/TRBV3-2	TRBJ1-1	once	TRBD1
CATKYREWNTEAFF	TGTGCCACCAAATACAGGGAGTGGAACACTGAAGCTTTCTTT	TRBV19	TRBJ1-1	NA	NA
CATSRGSYNEQFF	TGCGCCACCTCAAGGGGCTCCTACAATGAGCAGTTCTTC	TRBV5-1	TRBJ2-1	NA	NA
CASSLLVVQQNTGELFF	TGTGCCAGCAGCTTATTGGTCGTACAACAGAACACCGGGGAGCTGTTTTTT	TRBV7-6	TRBJ2-2	NA	NA
CSVATSGQSGEQYF	TGCAGCGTTGCGACTAGCGGGCAAAGTGGCGAGCAGTACTTC	TRBV29-1	TRBJ2-7	NA	TRBD2
CASSLGENQPQHF	TGCGCCAGCAGCTTGGGGGAGAATCAGCCCCAGCATTTT	TRBV5-1	TRBJ1-5	NA	NA
CASSFQGGNNQPQHF	TGTGCCAGCAGTTTCCAGGGTGGGAATAATCAGCCCCAGCATTTT	TRBV27	TRBJ1-5	NA	NA
CASSLEPGSGEKLFF	TGTGCCAGCAGCTTAGAGCCGGGTTCGGGTGAAAAACTGTTTTTT	TRBV7-2	TRBJ1-4	NA	NA
CSVVEDRGDQPQHF	TGCAGCGTTGTAGAGGACAGGGGGGATCAGCCCCAGCATTTT	TRBV29-1	TRBJ1-5	NA	TRBD1
CASSELSNYGYTF	TGTGCCAGCAGTGAACTCTCTAACTATGGCTACACCTTC	TRBV2	TRBJ1-2	NA	NA
CASSLRNQPQHF	TGTGCCAGCAGCCTCAGAAATCAGCCCCAGCATTTT	TRBV3-1/TRBV3-2	TRBJ1-5	NA	NA
CAWSVLTARNTEAFF	TGTGCCTGGAGTGTACTGACAGCGAGGAACACTGAAGCTTTCTTT	TRBV30	TRBJ1-1	NA	NA
CASNYQRRGGETQYF	TGCGCCAGCAATTATCAGAGGAGGGGTGGAGAGACCCAGTACTTC	TRBV5-1	TRBJ2-5	NA	NA
CASSPDERDRGAFF	TGTGCCAGCAGCCCCGACGAGAGGGACAGGGGAGCTTTCTTT	TRBV5-6	TRBJ1-1	NA	TRBD1
CSVDNRVTDTQYF	TGCAGCGTTGATAACAGAGTCACAGATACGCAGTATTTT	TRBV29-1	TRBJ2-3	NA	NA
CASRDRGTQHF	TGTGCCAGCAGAGACAGGGGGACCCAGCATTTT	TRBV6-5	TRBJ1-5	NA	TRBD1
CASTEGGSTDTQYF	TGTGCCAGCACAGAGGGGGGGAGCACAGATACGCAGTATTTT	TRBV28	TRBJ2-3	NA	NA
CASSLKVTEFNYEQYF	TGCGCCAGCAGCTTAAAGGTAACAGAGTTCAACTACGAGCAGTACTTC	TRBV5-1	TRBJ2-7	NA	NA
CATSYDRGGYGYTF	TGTGCCACCAGTTACGACAGGGGCGGCTATGGCTACACCTTC	TRBV15	TRBJ1-2	NA	TRBD1
CASSAQAGGKETQYF	TGTGCCAGCAGCGCTCAAGCGGGAGGGAAAGAGACCCAGTACTTC	TRBV9	TRBJ2-5	NA	TRBD2
CASRIQGSSNSPLHF	TGTGCCAGCAGAATACAGGGATCGTCCAATTCACCCCTCCACTTT	TRBV3-1/TRBV3-2	TRBJ1-6	NA	NA
CASSQAPGLAAYGELFF	TGTGCCAGCAGCCAAGCACCGGGACTAGCGGCTTACGGGGAGCTGTTTTTT	TRBV7-3	TRBJ2-2	NA	TRBD2
CASTPGDSNEKLFF	TGTGCCAGCACCCCCGGGGATTCCAATGAAAAACTGTTTTTT	TRBV11-2	TRBJ1-4	once	NA
CASNLLAGGPNEQFF	TGTGCCAGCAACCTACTAGCGGGAGGACCCAATGAGCAGTTCTTC	TRBV27	TRBJ2-1	NA	TRBD2
CASSIRINYGYTF	TGTGCCAGCAGTATCAGGATTAACTATGGCTACACCTTC	TRBV12-3/TRBV12-4	TRBJ1-2	once	NA
CASSRRGDEQYF	TGTGCCAGCAGCCGCAGGGGGGATGAGCAGTACTTC	TRBV7-9	TRBJ2-7	NA	NA
CASSSTDYNEQFF	TGTGCCAGCAGCTCTACAGACTACAATGAGCAGTTCTTC	TRBV7-3	TRBJ2-1	once	NA
CASSPGHINSPLHF	TGTGCCAGCAGTCCGGGACATATTAATTCACCCCTCCACTTT	TRBV28	TRBJ1-6	NA	NA
CASSAPAWTSPYNEQFF	TGTGCCAGTAGTGCACCGGCATGGACTAGTCCCTACAATGAGCAGTTCTTC	TRBV19	TRBJ2-1	NA	TRBD2
CASQTGFDQPQHF	TGTGCCAGCCAGACAGGGTTCGATCAGCCCCAGCATTTT	TRBV19	TRBJ1-5	NA	TRBD1
CASRPITTGNTEAFF	TGTGCTAGCAGACCCATCACGACAGGAAACACTGAAGCTTTCTTT	TRBV7-7	TRBJ1-1	NA	NA
CASSVPSGGETQYF	TGCGCCAGCAGCGTCCCTAGCGGGGGGGAGACCCAGTACTTC	TRBV5-1	TRBJ2-5	NA	TRBD2
CASMASDTLFGELFF	TGTGCCAGTATGGCTTCAGACACTCTCTTCGGGGAGCTGTTTTTT	TRBV19	TRBJ2-2	NA	NA
CASSQVEGDTEAFF	TGTGCCAGCAGCCAAGTAGAGGGGGACACTGAAGCTTTCTTT	TRBV3-1/TRBV3-2	TRBJ1-1	NA	NA
CAWRSAGASYEQYF	TGTGCCTGGAGATCTGCGGGGGCCTCCTACGAGCAGTACTTC	TRBV30	TRBJ2-7	NA	NA
CATSGRESRYNEQFF	TGTGCCACCAGTGGGAGGGAATCTCGCTACAATGAGCAGTTCTTC	TRBV24-1	TRBJ2-1	NA	NA
CASSLGTENTEAFF	TGTGCCAGCAGCTTGGGGACAGAGAACACTGAAGCTTTCTTT	TRBV7-3	TRBJ1-1	NA	TRBD1
CASSFGSSYEQYF	TGTGCCAGCAGTTTTGGGAGCTCCTACGAGCAGTACTTC	TRBV28	TRBJ2-7	NA	NA
CASSDTGRTEAFF	TGTGCCAGTAGTGATACAGGGCGAACTGAAGCTTTCTTT	TRBV19	TRBJ1-1	few	NA
CASSPTSGSLYEQYF	TGTGCCAGCAGCCCAACGAGCGGGTCCCTCTACGAGCAGTACTTC	TRBV4-2	TRBJ2-7	NA	NA
CARGPKTDRVQGYTF	TGTGCCAGGGGGCCCAAAACCGACAGGGTTCAGGGCTACACCTTC	TRBV2	TRBJ1-2	NA	TRBD1
CASSALPGGAEGNQPQHF	TGTGCCAGCAGTGCACTTCCGGGAGGGGCCGAGGGCAATCAGCCCCAGCATTTT	TRBV6-1	TRBJ1-5	few	NA
CASSPDRGPRSSLGAFF	TGTGCCAGCAGTCCTGACAGGGGCCCCCGATCATCCCTTGGAGCTTTCTTT	TRBV27	TRBJ1-1	few	TRBD1
CASTRSDRDQETQYF	TGTGCCAGCACCCGGTCCGACAGGGATCAAGAGACCCAGTACTTC	TRBV6-5	TRBJ2-5	NA	TRBD1
CASSLAQGGVQASPLHF	TGTGCCAGCAGCTTGGCCCAAGGGGGGGTTCAAGCCTCACCCCTCCACTTT	TRBV5-6	TRBJ1-6	NA	NA
CATSDTLQGAGNEQFF	TGTGCCACCAGTGATACCCTACAGGGGGCTGGAAATGAGCAGTTCTTC	TRBV24-1	TRBJ2-1	once	TRBD1
CASSLPTTSGRALVFNEQFF	TGCGCCAGCAGCTTGCCTACGACTAGCGGGAGGGCCTTAGTTTTCAATGAGCAGTTCTTC	TRBV5-1	TRBJ2-1	NA	TRBD2
CASSSSGLVYGYTF	TGTGCCAGCAGCTCATCAGGGCTAGTCTATGGCTACACCTTC	TRBV5-6	TRBJ1-2	NA	NA
CASSRRLAFGRPLYEQYF	TGCGCCAGCAGCCGTAGACTAGCATTTGGCCGTCCCCTCTACGAGCAGTACTTC	TRBV4-1	TRBJ2-7	once	TRBD2
CAWSTPSGAGDSPLHF	TGTGCCTGGAGCACCCCATCCGGGGCAGGGGATTCACCCCTCCACTTT	TRBV30	TRBJ1-6	NA	NA